This is a list of T cell receptor beta chains from one sample in a study of cytomegalovirus exposure and HLA in healthy donors. Only in-frame clones appear in the TCRdb table, and some are missing; sequencing was by immunoSEQ multiplex PCR. The sample has roughly 100,000 clones, around 73% seen once. The sample taken for sequencing was PBMCs. These receptors came from a woman aged 40 to 50 in good health and CMV-seronegative. Both conserved end residues are part of each CDR3. The D gene is left open where the match is weak. The size field is filled for only some rows; it gives once, few, many or a size class.

D gene	clone size	V gene	J gene	CDR3 protein	CDR3 DNA
NA	NA	TRBV7-3	TRBJ2-1	CASSLGNGPGEQFF	TGTGCCAGCAGCTTAGGAAATGGACCAGGGGAGCAGTTCTTC
NA	once	TRBV6-5	TRBJ2-2	CASRPDRSTGELFF	TGTGCCAGCAGACCAGACAGATCCACCGGGGAGCTGTTTTTT
TRBD2	NA	TRBV25-1	TRBJ2-5	CASSALLAGYQETQYF	TGTGCCAGCAGTGCGCTATTAGCGGGCTACCAAGAGACCCAGTACTTC
TRBD1	NA	TRBV27	TRBJ2-1	CASINSGTGNNEQFF	TGTGCCAGCATTAACTCCGGGACAGGGAACAATGAGCAGTTCTTC
NA	once	TRBV9	TRBJ1-5	CASSVGGSGPQHF	TGTGCCAGCAGCGTAGGAGGGTCCGGGCCCCAGCATTTT
TRBD2	few	TRBV5-4	TRBJ2-7	CASSSGLAGPRHPYEQYF	TGTGCCAGCAGTTCGGGACTAGCGGGGCCCCGGCATCCCTACGAGCAGTACTTC
NA	NA	TRBV9	TRBJ1-3	CASSVGGVGNTIYF	TGTGCCAGCAGCGTAGGGGGAGTTGGAAACACCATATATTTT
TRBD1	few	TRBV9	TRBJ2-1	CASSVGTGSYNEQFF	TGTGCCAGCAGCGTCGGGACAGGGAGCTACAATGAGCAGTTCTTC
TRBD1	NA	TRBV18	TRBJ2-7	CASSPPIRDSFFF	TGTGCCAGCTCACCTCCCATTCGGGACAGCTTTTTCTTC
TRBD2	NA	TRBV7-9	TRBJ2-7	CASSPGPGTSGSYEQYF	TGTGCCAGCAGCCCTGGACCCGGGACTAGCGGGAGCTACGAGCAGTACTTC
NA	NA	TRBV18	TRBJ2-1	CASSRDGSRSYNERFF	TGTGCCAGCTCAAGGGACGGGAGTCGCTCCTACAATGAGCGGTTCTTC
NA	NA	TRBV6-5	TRBJ2-1	CASSWSKARIGNEQFF	TGTGCCAGCAGTTGGTCCAAGGCTAGAATAGGCAATGAGCAGTTCTTC
NA	NA	TRBV5-8	TRBJ2-3	CASSLGRGAADTQYF	TGTGCCAGCAGCTTGGGGCGTGGGGCCGCAGATACGCAGTATTTT
NA	few	TRBV5-4	TRBJ1-2	CASSSWTDYGYTF	TGTGCCAGCAGCTCCTGGACAGACTATGGCTACACCTTC
NA	NA	TRBV25-1	TRBJ2-1	CASSPRQGPYNEQFF	TGTGCCAGCAGCCCACGGCAGGGCCCCTACAATGAGCAGTTCTTC
TRBD1	NA	TRBV5-6	TRBJ2-7	CASSFDRRWTGGVHEQYF	TGTGCCAGCAGCTTTGATCGACGCTGGACAGGGGGCGTCCACGAGCAGTACTTC
TRBD2	NA	TRBV10-3	TRBJ2-7	CAISESSAGNSYEQYF	TGTGCCATCAGTGAGTCTTCAGCGGGAAACTCCTACGAGCAGTACTTC
TRBD1	NA	TRBV30	TRBJ1-2	CAWSGTGNYGYTF	TGTGCCTGGAGTGGGACAGGGAACTATGGCTACACCTTC
NA	once	TRBV5-5	TRBJ2-2	CASSFRTIAGELFF	TGTGCCAGCAGCTTTCGGACAATCGCCGGGGAGCTGTTTTTT
NA	NA	TRBV10-3	TRBJ1-1	CAISSGTSNTEAFF	TGTGCCATCTCATCTGGGACATCGAACACTGAAGCTTTCTTT
NA	NA	TRBV28	TRBJ2-3	CASSPSWGARSTDTQYF	TGTGCCAGCAGTCCGTCCTGGGGAGCGCGTAGCACAGATACGCAGTATTTT
TRBD1	once	TRBV29-1	TRBJ1-2	CSVPDRRYYGYTF	TGCAGCGTCCCGGACAGGCGCTACTATGGCTACACCTTC
TRBD2	few	TRBV4-3	TRBJ2-7	CASSQSSGSSHEQYF	TGCGCCAGCAGCCAATCTAGCGGGAGTTCCCACGAGCAGTACTTC
NA	NA	TRBV6-5	TRBJ1-1	CASSPPADRGEAFF	TGTGCCAGCAGCCCCCCCGCGGACCGCGGGGAAGCTTTCTTT
NA	NA	TRBV7-3	TRBJ2-1	CASSFNPNGGDEQFF	TGTGCCAGCAGCTTCAACCCTAATGGGGGCGATGAGCAGTTCTTC
NA	NA	TRBV7-6	TRBJ2-7	CASSSGRGYYEQYF	TGTGCCAGCAGCTCCGGCCGGGGGTACTACGAGCAGTACTTC
NA	NA	TRBV4-3	TRBJ1-1	CASSLDLRNTEAFF	TGCGCCAGCAGCCTGGACTTAAGGAACACTGAAGCTTTCTTT
TRBD1	few	TRBV11-2	TRBJ1-1	CASRDGGTGGIMNTEAFF	TGTGCCAGCAGGGACGGCGGGACAGGGGGGATCATGAACACTGAAGCTTTCTTT
NA	NA	TRBV5-4	TRBJ2-3	CASSFIPGITDTQYF	TGTGCCAGCAGCTTTATTCCAGGGATCACAGATACGCAGTATTTT
TRBD1	NA	TRBV28	TRBJ1-1	CASRGRTGAMNTEAFF	TGTGCCAGCAGGGGCCGGACAGGGGCCATGAACACTGAAGCTTTCTTT
NA	NA	TRBV6-5	TRBJ1-2	CASSYSGGQGGYTF	TGTGCCAGCAGTTACTCGGGGGGTCAGGGTGGCTACACCTTC
TRBD2	few	TRBV10-3	TRBJ2-1	CAIRRTSGSNEQFF	TGTGCCATCAGGAGGACTAGCGGGAGTAATGAGCAGTTCTTC
TRBD1	NA	TRBV2	TRBJ1-1	CASSARQGMSTEAFF	TGTGCCAGCAGTGCCCGACAGGGGATGAGCACTGAAGCTTTCTTT
TRBD1	once	TRBV18	TRBJ2-1	CASSPPGQGGNEQFF	TGTGCCAGCTCACCTCCGGGACAGGGTGGGAATGAGCAGTTCTTC
NA	few	TRBV9	TRBJ1-2	CASSVGLTGNYGYTF	TGTGCCAGCAGCGTAGGGTTGACGGGGAACTATGGCTACACCTTC
NA	NA	TRBV10-3	TRBJ2-2	CAISAAGTGELFF	TGTGCCATCAGTGCGGCGGGCACCGGGGAGCTGTTTTTT
TRBD1	NA	TRBV6-1	TRBJ1-5	CASSEAKDRGLSNQPQHF	TGTGCCAGCAGTGAAGCTAAGGACAGGGGTTTGAGCAATCAGCCCCAGCATTTT
NA	NA	TRBV27	TRBJ1-5	CASSLSRQSNQPQHF	TGTGCCAGCAGTTTATCGAGGCAGAGCAATCAGCCCCAGCATTTT
NA	NA	TRBV19	TRBJ1-1	CASSKFAGNTEAFF	TGTGCCAGTAGTAAATTTGCGGGGAACACTGAAGCTTTCTTT
TRBD1	few	TRBV19	TRBJ1-5	CASSGTAINQPQHF	TGTGCCAGTTCCGGGACAGCCATAAATCAGCCCCAGCATTTT
NA	NA	TRBV19	TRBJ1-2	CASLKKRDSYGYTF	TGTGCCAGTCTTAAAAAACGGGATTCCTATGGCTACACCTTC
TRBD1	NA	TRBV29-1	TRBJ2-1	CSVKQGIQGDEQFF	TGCAGCGTAAAACAGGGTATTCAGGGGGATGAGCAGTTCTTC
NA	NA	TRBV29-1	TRBJ2-3	CSVLRRACYSLNTDTQYF	TGCAGCGTTTTAAGGAGGGCCTGTTACTCCCTTAACACAGATACGCAGTATTTT
NA	NA	TRBV6-6	TRBJ1-1	CASSYGRSTEAFF	TGTGCCAGCAGTTATGGAAGGAGCACTGAAGCTTTCTTT
NA	NA	TRBV19	TRBJ2-7	CASSIGIGATYEQYF	TGTGCCAGTAGTATAGGGATTGGGGCGACCTACGAGCAGTACTTC
TRBD2	NA	TRBV6-5	TRBJ2-2	CASRFAGTSSGELFF	TGTGCCAGCAGATTCGCCGGGACTAGCTCCGGGGAGCTGTTTTTT
TRBD1	NA	TRBV6-5	TRBJ2-7	CASSPDRGKYEQYF	TGTGCCAGCAGTCCCGACAGGGGGAAATACGAGCAGTACTTC
TRBD1	NA	TRBV18	TRBJ1-1	CASSPPPRTGNTEAFF	TGTGCCAGCTCACCACCCCCCCGGACAGGGAACACTGAAGCTTTCTTT
TRBD1	NA	TRBV7-2	TRBJ1-6	CASSSTGIDSPLHF	TGTGCCAGCAGCTCGACAGGGATCGATTCACCCCTCCACTTT
NA	NA	TRBV11-2	TRBJ2-1	CASSARLDRSYNEQFF	TGTGCCAGCAGCGCCCGCCTAGACCGCTCCTACAATGAGCAGTTCTTC
NA	NA	TRBV28	TRBJ1-1	CASSLLRENTEAFF	TGTGCCAGCAGTTTACTCAGGGAGAACACTGAAGCTTTCTTT